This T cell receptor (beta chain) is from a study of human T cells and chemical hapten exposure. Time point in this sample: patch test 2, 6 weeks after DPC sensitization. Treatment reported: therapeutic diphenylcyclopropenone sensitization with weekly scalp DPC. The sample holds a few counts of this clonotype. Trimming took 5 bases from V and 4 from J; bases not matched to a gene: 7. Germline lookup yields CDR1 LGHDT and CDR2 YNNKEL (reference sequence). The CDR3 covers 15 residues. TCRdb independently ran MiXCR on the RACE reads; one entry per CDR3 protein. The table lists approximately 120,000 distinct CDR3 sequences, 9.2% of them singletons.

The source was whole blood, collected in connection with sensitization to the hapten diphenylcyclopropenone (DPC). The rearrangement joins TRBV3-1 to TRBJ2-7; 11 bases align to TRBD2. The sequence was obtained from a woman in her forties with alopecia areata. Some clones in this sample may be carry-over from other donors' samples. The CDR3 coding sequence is TGTGCCAGCAGCTCTCCGGGACTAGCGGTGTACGAGCAGTACTTC. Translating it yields CASSSPGLAVYEQYF.